These 22 T cell receptor beta chains originate from one sample sequenced in a study of tumor and adjacent non-tumor tissue in lung cancer. This sample's RNA came from whole unsorted tissue. Three rounds of nested PCR, following a modified ARM-PCR protocol, produced the TCRbeta library. MiXCR, run by TCRdb on the multiplex PCR reads, gives a single entry per CDR3 protein. The sample records under 250,000 distinct CDR3 sequences, approximately 74% being singletons. Sequenced: lung tumor tissue. These receptor sequences come from a man in his sixties with non-small cell lung cancer.

About this clonotype itself: As the CDR3 is not closed by the conserved phenylalanine or tryptophan, this likely results from a read error. This rearrangement joins TRBV6-5 to TRBJ1-5; 8 nucleotides match TRBD1. The V gene's germline CDR1 is MNHEY and CDR2 SVGAGI. This CDR3 is 14 amino acids long. V was pared by 8 bases and J by 0 bases, with 3 bases of the junction left unmatched. DNA for the CDR3: TGTGCCAGCCGGGACAGGTATAGCAATCAGCCCCAGCATTCT. Amino acids: CASRDRYSNQPQHS.

Comment on this clonotype: The germline gene is not matched at one end of the junction; a read error may be the cause. This chain connects TRBV12-3 or TRBV12-4 to TRBJ1-1, with D perhaps matching TRBD1 (5 bases). This CDR3 comprises 15 residues. The CDR3 DNA follows: TGTGCCAGCAGATTCCCAGGGATACTGAACATTGAAGCTTTCTTT. Protein sequence: CASRFPGILNIEAFF.

Note on this clonotype: Lacking the conserved final phenylalanine or tryptophan, this CDR3 likely reflects a read error. V is TRBV11-2 and J is TRBJ2-2; 8 nucleotides align to TRBD2. This CDR3 spans 16 amino acids. The germline gives CDR1 SGHAT, CDR2 FQNNGV. The CDR3 nucleotides read TGTGCCAGTAGCTTAGCGGGATTTCTGAACACCGGGGAGCTGTTTTTA. Translating gives CASSLAGFLNTGELFL.

Notes on this clonotype: A read error is possible here, since a much larger clone lies one base away. The J gene is TRBJ2-7, the V gene TRBV20-1; D perhaps matches TRBD1 (7 bases). The CDR3 sequence is 16 residues long. From germline, CDR1 is DFQATT and CDR2 SNEGSKA (reference sequence). CDR3 region: CSARDAGAGGSYDQYF. The CDR3 DNA follows: TGCAGTGCTAGAGATGCCGGGGCAGGGGGGTCCTACGATCAGTACTTC.

This rearrangement joins TRBV4-2 to TRBJ2-3, with D tentatively TRBD1 or TRBD2 (5 bases each). The CDR3 runs to 15 residues. Per the germline V gene, CDR1 is LGHNA and CDR2 is YNFKEQ. Trimming took 7 bases from V and 4 from J, leaving 18 bases between them. CDR3 sequence (DNA): TGTGCCAGCAACCACAACTATGGGGACGCAGATACGCAGTATTTT. This gives the protein CASNHNYGDADTQYF.

As regards this clonotype: One base away lies a much larger clone, so this may be a sequencing read error. The chain combines TRBV29-1 with TRBJ2-3, with D perhaps matching TRBD1 (5 bases). The CDR3 runs to 14 residues. The ends were cut back, 5 bases at V and 4 bases at J, with 16 bases in the middle. Germline V gives CDR1 SQVTM, CDR2 ANQGSEA. DNA of the CDR3: TGCAGCGTTTTGACAGACCCTCGCGCAGATACGCAGTATTTT. Its protein product is CSVLTDPRADTQYF.

V usage is TRBV6-1 and J usage is TRBJ2-1; perhaps TRBD2 as D (5 bases). Germline CDR1 MNHNS, CDR2 SASEGT. The CDR3 is 18 amino acids. V was cut by 9 bases and J by 1 base, with 25 bases left in between. CDR3 sequence reads: CARNEARVTSGSYNEQFF. CDR3 bases: TGTGCCAGAAATGAAGCGCGGGTCACCAGTGGGTCCTACAATGAGCAGTTCTTC.

The gene calls are TRBV20-1 and TRBJ2-7, with 7 bases aligning to TRBD1. The CDR3 totals 16 residues. Germline V gene lookup returns CDR1 DFQATT and CDR2 SNEGSKA (reference sequence). V lost 0 bases to trimming and J lost 3 bases; unmatched junction nucleotides: 11. DNA for the CDR3: TGCAGTGCTAGAGATCTCATGACAGGGAACTACTACGAGCAGTACTTC. It translates to CSARDLMTGNYYEQYF.

As regards this clonotype: One junction end disagrees with the germline gene, perhaps due to a read error. This chain connects TRBV4-2 to TRBJ2-2, with TRBD2 matching over 8 bases. This CDR3 is built from 17 residues. Per germline, CDR1 LGHNA and CDR2 YNFKEQ. The chain's CDR3 is CASSHLGAGGNTGDLFF. CDR3 DNA sequence: TGTGCCAGCAGCCACCTGGGGGCGGGGGGTAACACGGGGGACCTGTTTTTT.

This clonotype was counted only a few times. The chain recombines TRBV5-5 with TRBJ2-3; D is unresolved. The CDR3 has 14 amino acids. V was clipped by 1 base and J by 1 base, with 7 bases between them. Germline CDR1 is SGHKS and CDR2 is YYEKEE (reference sequence). CDR3: CASSLMERTDTQYF. CDR3 nucleotide sequence: TGTGCCAGCAGCTTGATGGAGCGCACAGATACGCAGTATTTT.

Notes on this clonotype: Germline is not matched at one junction end, which may reflect a read error. The chain combines TRBV20-1 with TRBJ1-1; a weak D match, TRBD1 (6 bases). The V gene's germline CDR1 is DFQATT and CDR2 SNEGSKA (reference sequence). The CDR3 sequence is 12 residues long. The CDR3 coding sequence is TGCAATGCTCCCACACAGGGTACTGAAGCTTTCTTT. It encodes CNAPTQGTEAFF.

In regard to this clonotype: The junction and the germline gene differ at one end; a read error may be behind it. This chain links TRBV6-5 with TRBJ2-7, with a possible D match to TRBD2 (5 bases). The CDR3 sequence is 15 residues long. Germline CDR1 is MNHEY and CDR2 is SVGAGI. CDR3 in amino acids: CVSGNGGVTRYDQYF. In DNA form, the CDR3 reads TGTGTCAGCGGCAATGGAGGAGTCACTCGCTACGATCAATACTTC.

Of note for this clonotype: This CDR3 is missing its conserved last phenylalanine or tryptophan, likely due to a read error. This sequence joins TRBV6-1 and TRBJ2-7, with 7 positions matching TRBD1. CDR1 MNHNS and CDR2 SASEGT come from the germline V gene. The CDR3 contains 13 residues. J was trimmed by 3 bases and V by 4 bases; bases with no gene match: 3. CDR3 region: CASSADRIYEQYL. The CDR3 DNA reads TGTGCCAGCAGTGCGGACAGGATCTACGAGCAGTACCTC.

On this clonotype: Germline and junction disagree at one end, which may indicate a read error. This chain uses TRBV4-3 with TRBJ2-2, with a possible D match to TRBD2 (6 bases). The V gene's germline CDR1 is LGHNA and CDR2 YSLEER. This CDR3 region has 15 residues. This CDR3 is CTSSQVGGAPGELFF. The CDR3 nucleotides are TGCACCAGCAGCCAGGTCGGGGGAGCACCCGGGGAGCTGTTTTTT.

Concerning this clonotype: A read error may be the cause here, since a much bigger clone is one base away. The chain combines TRBV7-9 with TRBJ1-1; unclear D gene. CDR1 and CDR2 from the germline V gene are SEHNR and FQNEAQ (reference sequence). This CDR3 spans 12 amino acids. CDR3 sequence reads: CASFLWTDEGFF. CDR3 bases: TGTGCCAGCTTCCTGTGGACGGACGAAGGTTTCTTT.

The rearrangement links TRBV28 to TRBJ2-7; D uncertain. Germline V gene sequence: CDR1 MDHEN, CDR2 SYDVKM. The CDR3 runs 12 residues. V gave up 3 bases and J gave up 10 bases, with 13 bases separating them. The CDR3 reads CASSLFPPLQYF. CDR3 nucleotides: TGTGCCAGCAGTTTGTTCCCCCCTCTTCAGTACTTC. The full variable domain, rest sourced from reference TRBV28 and TRBJ2-7, is DVKVTQSSRYLVKRTGEKVFLECVQDMDHENMFWYRQDPGLGLRLIYFSYDVKMKEKGDIPEGYSVSREKKERFSLILESASTNQTSMYLCASSLFPPLQYFGPGTRLTVT.

On this clonotype itself: Relative to the germline gene, one junction end is altered; a read error may explain this. The J gene is TRBJ2-2, the V gene TRBV7-9, with a possible D match to TRBD2 (6 bases). CDR3 length: 16 amino acids. Germline V gene data show CDR1 as SEHNR and CDR2 as FQNEAQ (reference sequence). Here the CDR3 DNA reads TGTGCCAACAGCCCCCGGGAGTCCACGAACACCGGGGAGCTGTTTTTT. Amino acids: CANSPRESTNTGELFF.

Regarding this clonotype: A junction end diverges from the germline sequence, so it may reflect a read error. The J gene is TRBJ2-7, the V gene TRBV11-3; D remains unclear. Germline V gives CDR1 SGHNT, CDR2 YENEEA. The CDR3 runs to 12 residues. The CDR3, as DNA: TGTGCCAACAACTTGGGGTTAGTTGAGATGTGCTTC. The encoded protein is CANNLGLVEMCF.

This clonotype was counted a few times. The gene calls are TRBV12-1 and TRBJ1-5. TRBV12-1 is assigned pseudogene status. This CDR3 region has 17 residues. The CDR3: CASSKKFPSWSNQPQHF. The CDR3 DNA reads as TGTGCCAGCAGCAAAAAATTCCCCAGTTGGAGCAATCAGCCCCAGCATTTT.

This clonotype was seen only a few times. V and J are TRBV12-3 or TRBV12-4 and TRBJ1-5; TRBD1 aligns across 8 bases. With 6 bases clipped from V and 7 bases from J, the junction kept 5 bases outside the gene matches. There are 13 residues in the CDR3. Here the CDR3 DNA reads TGTGCCAGCAGCCGGACAGGGTTCCAGCCCCAGCATTTT. Encoded protein: CASSRTGFQPQHF.

As concerns this clonotype: At one end the junction does not follow the germline gene, possibly because of a read error. V and J are TRBV4-3 and TRBJ2-1; D remains ambiguous. Germline-derived CDR1 and CDR2 are LGHNA and YSLEER. This CDR3 spans 15 amino acids. The CDR3 coding sequence is TGCGCCAGCAGCGAAGATGGGCACCCGGCGAATGACCAGTTCTTC. It specifies CASSEDGHPANDQFF.

Comment on this clonotype: Germline is not matched at one junction end, which may reflect a read error. The chain carries TRBV5-4 and TRBJ2-6, with a tentative D call TRBD1 (5 bases). CDR1 and CDR2 (germline): SGHNT, YYREEE (reference sequence). CDR3 size: 15 residues. The CDR3 is CANSFPLSGAKVLTF. In DNA, the CDR3 is TGTGCCAACAGCTTCCCACTCTCTGGGGCCAAAGTCCTGACTTTC.